This T cell receptor (beta chain) was identified in a study of shared clonotypes between healthy human individuals. The study, taken as a whole, reports: In this cohort, only blood was sampled, and tissue repertoires likely differ. Clonotype sharing across four donors was observed for 4% to 6.5% of naive CD4 clonotypes.

Using immunoSEQ multiplex PCR, the repertoire was profiled, and TCRdb retains in-frame clones only, with some absent. This repertoire shows 2 million to 3 million clones, approximately 94% found once; its top ten account for 0.36%. Concerning this clone: Its matching antigen is unknown.

The TCR sequence derives from a man aged 18 to 30 in good health. Some clones in this sample may be carry-over from other donors' samples. Sequenced material: naive CD4+ T cells from PBMCs. Documented subset: CD45RA+ positively selected.

CDR3 nucleotides: TGTGCCAGCAGGGAGGAGGGGGAGCTGTTTTTT. Protein: CASREEGELFF. The J gene is TRBJ2-2, the V gene TRBV28; a possible D gene is TRBD2 (5 bases). Germline values: CDR1 MDHEN, CDR2 SYDVKM. Between the trimmed V and J ends, which lost 6 bases and 8 bases, there was a span of 7 bases. The length of the CDR3 is 11 residues.